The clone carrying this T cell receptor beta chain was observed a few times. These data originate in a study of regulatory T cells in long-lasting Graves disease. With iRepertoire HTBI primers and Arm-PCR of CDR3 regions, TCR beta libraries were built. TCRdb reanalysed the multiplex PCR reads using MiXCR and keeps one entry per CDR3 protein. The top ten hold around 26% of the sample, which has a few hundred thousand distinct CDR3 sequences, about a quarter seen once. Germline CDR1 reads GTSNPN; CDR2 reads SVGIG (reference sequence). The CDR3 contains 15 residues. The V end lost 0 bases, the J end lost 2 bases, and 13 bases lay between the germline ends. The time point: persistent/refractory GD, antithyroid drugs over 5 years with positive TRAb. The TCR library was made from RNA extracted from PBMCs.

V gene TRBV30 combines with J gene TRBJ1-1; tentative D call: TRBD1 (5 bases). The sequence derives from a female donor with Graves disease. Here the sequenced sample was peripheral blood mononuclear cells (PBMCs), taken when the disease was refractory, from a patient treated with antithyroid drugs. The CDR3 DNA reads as TGTGCCTGGAGTGTATCAGGGCTCGGAAACACTGAAGCTTTCTTT. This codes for CAWSVSGLGNTEAFF.